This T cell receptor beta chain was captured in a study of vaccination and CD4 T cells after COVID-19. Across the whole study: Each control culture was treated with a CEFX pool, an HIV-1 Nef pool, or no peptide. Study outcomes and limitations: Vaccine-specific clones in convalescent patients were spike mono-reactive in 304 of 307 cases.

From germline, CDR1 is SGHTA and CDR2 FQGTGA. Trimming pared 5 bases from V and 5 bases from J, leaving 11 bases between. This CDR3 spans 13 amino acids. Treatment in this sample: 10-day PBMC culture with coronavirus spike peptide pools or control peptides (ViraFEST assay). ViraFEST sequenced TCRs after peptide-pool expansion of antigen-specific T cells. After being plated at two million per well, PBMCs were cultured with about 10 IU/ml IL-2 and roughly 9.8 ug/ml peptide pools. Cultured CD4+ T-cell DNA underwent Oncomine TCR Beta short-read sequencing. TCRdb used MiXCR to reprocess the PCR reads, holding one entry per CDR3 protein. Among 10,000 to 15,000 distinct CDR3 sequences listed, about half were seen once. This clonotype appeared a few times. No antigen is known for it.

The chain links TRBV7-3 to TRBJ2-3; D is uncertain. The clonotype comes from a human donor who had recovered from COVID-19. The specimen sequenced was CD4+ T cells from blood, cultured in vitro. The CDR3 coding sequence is TGTGCCAGCAGCCAAGACTGGGGAGATACGCAGTATTTT. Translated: CASSQDWGDTQYF.